The next 21 T cell receptor beta chains were all read from a single sample in a study of control samples from healthy donors and cancer patients. The protocol was immunoSEQ multiplex PCR, while the TCRdb copy is restricted to in-frame clones and leaves out a portion. The table shows tens of thousands of clones, with roughly nine tenths occurring only once. Sequenced material: blood. Receptors originate from a man aged 50-60 years in good health.

This rearrangement joins TRBV19 to TRBJ1-1; D is uncertain. The germline V and J ends were trimmed by 7 bases and 8 bases, with 11 bases remaining between them. The CDR3 spans 11 residues. Germline CDR1 LNHDA, CDR2 SQIVND (reference sequence). The DNA for the CDR3 is TGTGCCAGTACCCGGACGGGAGAAGCTTTCTTT. It encodes CASTRTGEAFF.

The V gene is TRBV10-2, the J gene TRBJ1-1; possible D gene TRBD1, 5 bases. V was trimmed by 0 bases and J by 5 bases, leaving 10 bases between them. Per the germline V gene, CDR1 is WSHSY and CDR2 is SAAADI. The CDR3 runs to 14 residues. The CDR3 loop reads CASSESRRETEAFF. Written as DNA, the CDR3 is TGCGCCAGCAGTGAGTCTCGCAGGGAGACTGAAGCTTTCTTT.

The V call is TRBV5-6, the J call TRBJ1-6, with 7 bases matching TRBD1. Germline V gene lookup returns CDR1 SGHDT and CDR2 YYEEEE. Trimming at V came to 0 bases and at J to 7 bases, leaving 10 bases not matched to a gene. This CDR3 region has 17 residues. Here the CDR3 DNA reads TGTGCCAGCAGCTTGGGACAGGGAGGAGGATTGAATTCACCCCTCCACTTT. This translates into CASSLGQGGGLNSPLHF.

CDR3 in amino acids: CASSPSTGFHEQYF. In DNA, the CDR3 is TGTGCCAGCAGCCCCTCCACAGGGTTCCACGAGCAGTACTTC. The chain employs TRBV6-4 and TRBJ2-7, with D maybe TRBD1 (6 bases). The CDR3 totals 14 residues. With 6 bases removed from V and 5 bases from J, the gap between germline ends came to 17 bases. Germline assignment: CDR1 MRHNA and CDR2 SNTAGT.

The chain has TRBV11-2 and TRBJ2-2, with no clear D. V was clipped by 1 base and J by 1 base, with 4 bases between them. The CDR3 totals 14 residues. The germline CDR1 and CDR2 sequences are SGHAT and FQNNGV. CDR3 nucleotides: TGTGCCAGCAGCTTAGCGGGGAACACCGGGGAGCTGTTTTTT. This codes for CASSLAGNTGELFF.

Concerning this clone: The same CDR3 arises from other DNA sequences in this sample as well. This chain joins TRBV6-5 and TRBJ1-1; no firm D call. The CDR3 is 14 residues long. The V end was cut by 2 bases, the J end by 2 bases, with 9 bases between. Germline CDR1 and CDR2: MNHEY and SVGAGI. The CDR3 here is CASSYGTGNTEAFF. CDR3 DNA sequence: TGTGCCAGCAGTTACGGCACGGGAAACACTGAAGCTTTCTTT.

Comment on this clone: Other DNA sequences within the sample encode an identical CDR3. V is TRBV6-1 and J is TRBJ2-7; tentative D call: TRBD1 (6 bases). The CDR3 is made up of 12 amino acids. Per germline, CDR1 MNHNS and CDR2 SASEGT. Trimming left V 3 bases short and J 5 bases short, with 8 bases between. For the CDR3, the DNA is TGTGCCAGCAGTGAGTGGGGGCACGAGCAGTACTTC. Its translation is CASSEWGHEQYF.

This chain joins TRBV6-5 and TRBJ1-1; D remains unclear. The V end lost 0 bases, the J end lost 0 bases, and 5 bases lay between the germline ends. CDR1 and CDR2 from the germline V gene are MNHEY and SVGAGI. The CDR3 runs 14 residues. CDR3 in amino acids: CASSYSRVNTEAFF. CDR3 DNA: TGTGCCAGCAGTTACTCGCGCGTGAACACTGAAGCTTTCTTT.

This clone has a handful of counts. This chain links TRBV24-1 with TRBJ1-4; D call uncertain. In germline, CDR1 is KGHDR, CDR2 SFDVKD. V shed 4 bases and J shed 7 bases, with 9 bases lying between them. This CDR3 is 13 amino acids long. CDR3 in DNA: TGTGCCACCAGTGAAAGTCAATCTGAAAAACTGTTTTTT. Translating gives CATSESQSEKLFF.

This clone has just one count. J is TRBJ1-1 and V is TRBV5-1; D is possibly TRBD1 (6 bases). In germline, CDR1 is SGHRS, CDR2 YFSETQ. Trimming removed 6 bases from V and 9 bases from J, with 15 bases in between. The CDR3 is 12 residues long. As DNA, the CDR3 is TGCGCCAGCACCAAGGGGGGGACACAAGCTTTCTTT. This codes for CASTKGGTQAFF.

V usage is TRBV24-1 and J usage is TRBJ2-2; D may be TRBD1 (5 bases). Trimming took 3 bases from V and 1 from J, leaving 11 bases between them. The germline CDR1 and CDR2 sequences are KGHDR and SFDVKD. The CDR3 contains 16 residues. The chain's CDR3 is CATSDAITGNTGELFF. As DNA, the CDR3 is TGTGCCACCAGTGATGCCATAACAGGGAACACCGGGGAGCTGTTTTTT.

This clone appeared once. This sequence joins TRBV11-2 and TRBJ2-1, with D uncertain. The CDR3 sequence is 11 residues long. CDR1 and CDR2 from the germline V gene are SGHAT and FQNNGV. V dropped 2 bases and J dropped 8 bases, with 4 bases sitting between them. This chain's CDR3 is CASSLLDEQFF. DNA of the CDR3: TGTGCCAGCAGCTTACTGGATGAGCAGTTCTTC.

The chain couples TRBV5-5 to TRBJ1-5, with TRBD1 matching 8 bases. The germline gives CDR1 SGHKS, CDR2 YYEKEE (reference sequence). CDR3 length: 15 residues. The trim removed 4 bases at V and 6 bases at J, leaving 9 bases unmatched. CDR3 sequence (DNA): TGTGCCAGCAGCCTCCAACAGGGGGGGGGTCAGCCCCAGCATTTT. Translation: CASSLQQGGGQPQHF.

The chain employs TRBV7-8 and TRBJ2-1; 7 bases match TRBD1. The V and J ends lost 3 bases and 1 base, in that order; junction bases with no gene match: 6. The CDR3 is made up of 16 amino acids. The V gene's germline CDR1 is SGHVS and CDR2 FQNEAQ. The CDR3 DNA sequence: TGTGCCAGCAGCTTGCTACAGGGGTTTTCCTACAATGAGCAGTTCTTC. This sequence encodes CASSLLQGFSYNEQFF.

This chain connects TRBV29-1 to TRBJ2-6; D gene ambiguous. CDR1 is SQVTM and CDR2 is ANQGSEA in the germline V gene. V was pared by 3 bases and J by 0 bases, with 3 bases between. This CDR3 contains 13 residues. The CDR3 bases are TGCAGCGTTGACAGCTCTGGGGCCAACGTCCTGACTTTC. Its protein is CSVDSSGANVLTF.

The chain combines TRBV19 with TRBJ1-4; D gene uncertain. Germline V CDR1 and CDR2: LNHDA, SQIVND (reference sequence). The CDR3 length is 15 residues. V dropped 5 bases and J dropped 0 bases, with 10 bases sitting between them. The CDR3, as DNA: TGTGCCAGTAGTCCCTGGGGTACAACTAATGAAAAACTGTTTTTT. Protein: CASSPWGTTNEKLFF.

The chain links TRBV6-5 to TRBJ1-3; 9 nucleotides align to TRBD1. With 8 bases clipped from V and 8 bases from J, the junction kept 7 bases outside the gene matches. This CDR3 is 13 amino acids long. Germline-derived CDR1 and CDR2 are MNHEY and SVGAGI. The CDR3 region has the DNA TGTGCCAGCGGCTGGACAGGGGATGACACCATATATTTT. Translation: CASGWTGDDTIYF.

The rearrangement uses TRBV4-2 and TRBJ1-1; TRBD1 is a possible D gene (6 bases). V was pared by 1 base and J by 8 bases, with 23 bases between. CDR1 is LGHNA and CDR2 is YNFKEQ in the germline V gene. The length of the CDR3 is 17 residues. The CDR3 is CASSQGSGGSGWREAFF. The CDR3 DNA follows: TGTGCCAGCAGCCAAGGTTCGGGGGGCTCCGGGTGGAGAGAAGCTTTCTTT.

The chain employs TRBV7-3 and TRBJ2-1; 10 bases align to TRBD1. The CDR3 sequence is 16 residues long. V shed 5 bases, J shed 6 bases, and the junction held 10 bases outside the gene matches. Per the germline V gene, CDR1 is SGHTA and CDR2 is FQGTGA. CDR3 sequence: CASSTDRGRMGNEQFF. In DNA form, the CDR3 reads TGTGCCAGCAGCACCGACAGGGGGCGGATGGGCAATGAGCAGTTCTTC.

Here the CDR3 DNA reads TGTGCCACCTTATCGGCCGCCCGGGACTATGGCTACACCTTC. This encodes CATLSAARDYGYTF. This chain joins TRBV28 and TRBJ1-2; no reliable D call. Trimming took 10 bases from V and 3 from J, leaving 18 bases between them. The V gene's germline CDR1 is MDHEN and CDR2 SYDVKM. This CDR3 is 14 amino acids long.

J is TRBJ1-2 and V is TRBV5-4; TRBD1 matches at 10 bases. There are 15 residues in the CDR3. Germline V gives CDR1 SGHNT, CDR2 YYREEE (reference sequence). The J segment lost 8 bases and the V segment lost 1 base, leaving 8 bases of the junction unmatched. The CDR3 nucleotides read TGTGCCAGCAGCTTGCGACAGGGGGCTTTGGTCGGCTACACCTTC. Translation gives CASSLRQGALVGYTF.